This T cell receptor (beta chain) was observed in a study of cytomegalovirus exposure and HLA in healthy donors. The CDR3 is made up of 15 amino acids. Germline lookup yields CDR1 SGHTA and CDR2 FQGNSA. V lost 5 bases, J lost 2 bases, and 9 bases stayed unmatched. PCR used 60 Vbeta primers and 13 Jbeta primers. Sequenced by immunoSEQ multiplex PCR; TCRdb stores in-frame clones only, minus some. The profile shows roughly 200,000 clones, around three quarters of them singletons. Sample: PBMCs. This receptor was obtained from a woman between 40 and 55 years old in good health and CMV-seronegative. The rearrangement joins TRBV7-2 to TRBJ2-7, with 7 bases fitting TRBD2. The CDR3 nucleotides are TGTGCCAGCAGCGGGCTAGCGGAGACGACCTACGAGCAGTACTTC. This gives the protein CASSGLAETTYEQYF.